The rows below give T cell receptor beta chains drawn from one sample of a study of cytomegalovirus exposure and HLA in healthy donors. The table came from immunoSEQ multiplex PCR; TCRdb's copy has only in-frame clones and leaves some out. The sample has some 110,000 clones; roughly 74% are singletons. Sequences were obtained from PBMCs. These receptors originate from a man aged 35 to 55 in good health and CMV-seronegative. CDR3s include the opening cysteine and the closing phenylalanine or tryptophan. A D gene is named only where the DNA matches it firmly. A row's size may be missing; if present it is once, few, many or a size class.

v_gene	d_gene	j_gene	len	abundance	CDR3nt	CDR3aa
TRBV4-1	.	TRBJ1-5	16	.	TGCGCCAGCAGCCAAGGGGCGGGTCGGGGCAATCAGCCCCAGCATTTT	CASSQGAGRGNQPQHF
TRBV5-4	.	TRBJ2-2	16	.	TGTGCCAGCAGCTCCTCAGGGGCACCGAACACCGGGGAGCTGTTTTTT	CASSSSGAPNTGELFF
TRBV5-4	.	TRBJ1-2	13	.	TGTGCCAGCAGCAGTATGGGAGTCGATGGCTACACCTTC	CASSSMGVDGYTF
TRBV19	.	TRBJ1-6	15	.	TGTGCCAGTAGTATGGGGGGAAACTTTAATTCACCCCTCCACTTT	CASSMGGNFNSPLHF
TRBV19	.	TRBJ1-1	13	.	TGTGCCAGTAGTGCCACAGATTACACTGAAGCTTTCTTT	CASSATDYTEAFF
TRBV4-1	TRBD2	TRBJ2-2	20	.	TGCGCCAGCAGCCCAAAAGGGCGGCGGGGGGTCACCTTAGACACCGGGGAGCTGTTTTTT	CASSPKGRRGVTLDTGELFF
TRBV11-3	.	TRBJ2-7	13	.	TGTGCCAGCAGCTTAGCCGTAGCCTACGAGCAGTACTTC	CASSLAVAYEQYF
TRBV14	.	TRBJ2-7	17	.	TGTGCCAGCAGCCTACGGAGGCCGACCAAAATCCCCTACGAGCAGTACTTC	CASSLRRPTKIPYEQYF
TRBV10-3	.	TRBJ1-5	16	.	TGTGCCATCAGTGAGTCGGTAGCTGATAGCAATCAGCCCCAGCATTTT	CAISESVADSNQPQHF
TRBV27	.	TRBJ1-1	15	.	TGTGCCAGCAGTCCACTCCGGGACATCCAAACTGAAGCTTTCTTT	CASSPLRDIQTEAFF
TRBV5-1	TRBD1	TRBJ2-4	14	.	TGCGCCAGCAGCCGGGACAGGCCTAATGACATTCAGTACTTC	CASSRDRPNDIQYF
TRBV7-9	TRBD1	TRBJ2-7	13	.	TGTGCCAGCAGCCCGGGACAGAACTACGAGCAGTACTTC	CASSPGQNYEQYF
TRBV5-4	TRBD1	TRBJ2-2	18	.	TGTGCCAGCAGCCCAGAATGGGACAGACCGTCGAACACCGGGGAGCTGTTTTTT	CASSPEWDRPSNTGELFF
TRBV6-5	.	TRBJ1-4	13	.	TGTGCCAGCAGCAGGGCAACTAATGAAAAACTGTTTTTT	CASSRATNEKLFF
TRBV6-1	.	TRBJ2-3	13	.	TGTGCCAGCAGTGACGGGGTCACAGATACGCAGTATTTT	CASSDGVTDTQYF
TRBV30	.	TRBJ2-5	12	.	TGTGCCTGGAGTCAGAGGGAAGAGACCCAGTACTTC	CAWSQREETQYF
TRBV5-6	.	TRBJ1-2	12	.	TGTGCCAGCAGCCTGGACGGCTATGGCTACACCTTC	CASSLDGYGYTF
TRBV7-8	.	TRBJ2-7	14	.	TGTGCCAGCAGCTTATCGGGGGATCTCTACGAGCAGTACTTC	CASSLSGDLYEQYF
TRBV7-9	TRBD1	TRBJ2-7	14	few	TGTTCCGTCGACAGGGACAGGGAATTGTACGAGCAGTACTTC	CSVDRDRELYEQYF
TRBV27	.	TRBJ2-5	16	once	TGTGCCAGCAGTCGCAGGGGGGTCGTGTTTCAAGAGACCCAGTACTTC	CASSRRGVVFQETQYF
TRBV7-9	.	TRBJ2-3	14	.	TGTGCCAGCAGGAAGGACAGTAGCACAGATACGCAGTATTTT	CASRKDSSTDTQYF
TRBV7-2	.	TRBJ1-3	17	.	TGTGCCAGCAGCTCCCCGGGGGGCAGCTTCTCTGGAAACACCATATATTTT	CASSSPGGSFSGNTIYF
TRBV9	TRBD1	TRBJ2-1	13	.	TGTGCCAGCAGCAGGGACAGCTACAATGAGCAGTTCTTC	CASSRDSYNEQFF
TRBV7-9	.	TRBJ1-2	16	.	TGTGCCAGCAGCCCACCCGGGGATGGGAGAATGGATGGCTACACCTTC	CASSPPGDGRMDGYTF
TRBV6-1	.	TRBJ1-2	13	once	TGTGCCAGCAGTGAAAGAGGGTTCTATGGCTACACCTTC	CASSERGFYGYTF
TRBV6-6	TRBD2	TRBJ2-2	15	.	TGTGCCAGCAGCCTTCTAGCGGGGGACACCGGGGAGCTGTTTTTT	CASSLLAGDTGELFF
TRBV5-1	.	TRBJ2-3	14	.	TGCGCCAGCAGCCCACAGGTTAGCACAGATACGCAGTATTTT	CASSPQVSTDTQYF
TRBV11-2	.	TRBJ2-6	16	medium-sized	TGTGCCAGCAGCTCGGGTGGCAGAGGAGGGGCCAACGTCCTGACTTTC	CASSSGGRGGANVLTF
TRBV5-4	.	TRBJ1-2	13	.	TGTGCCAGCAGCTTCGAAAGGGGTGATGGCTACACCTTC	CASSFERGDGYTF
TRBV7-3	.	TRBJ1-5	17	.	TGTGCCAGCAGCTTAGGCAAAACACGGAGTGAAAATCAGCCCCAGCATTTT	CASSLGKTRSENQPQHF
TRBV28	.	TRBJ1-5	12	.	TGTGCCAGCACGGGGAGCAATCAGCCCCAGCATTTT	CASTGSNQPQHF
TRBV6-1	.	TRBJ2-2	14	.	TGTGCCAGCAAATCAGACGGAAGGACTGGGGAGCTGTTTTTT	CASKSDGRTGELFF
TRBV19	TRBD1	TRBJ1-5	17	once	TGTGCCAGTGGATCCCCACCCAGGACAGGGTGGTATCAGCCCCAGCATTTT	CASGSPPRTGWYQPQHF
TRBV5-1	.	TRBJ1-1	15	.	TGCGCCAGCACCACGATTGACCCTGGAGGCACTGAAGCTTTCTTT	CASTTIDPGGTEAFF
TRBV5-1	TRBD1	TRBJ1-4	14	.	TGCGCCAGCAGCAAAACAGGGGGGGATGAAAAACTGTTTTTT	CASSKTGGDEKLFF
TRBV30	.	TRBJ1-6	14	.	TGTGCCTGGAGTCTCGGGACATCCAATTCACCCCTCCACTTT	CAWSLGTSNSPLHF
TRBV7-9	TRBD1	TRBJ2-2	16	.	TGTGCCAGCAGCTTAAGAGACAGGGGAAACACCGGGGAGCTGTTTTTT	CASSLRDRGNTGELFF
TRBV10-3	TRBD1	TRBJ1-2	14	.	TGTGCCATCAGTGAGTCAGGGGACAGCTATGGCTACACCTTC	CAISESGDSYGYTF
TRBV25-1	TRBD1	TRBJ2-7	14	.	TGTGCCAGCAGCAGGACAGGGCTCTCCTACGAGCAGTACTTC	CASSRTGLSYEQYF
TRBV4-3	TRBD1	TRBJ1-3	15	.	TGCGCCAGCAGCCCAGAACAGGGGATGGCGAACACCATATATTTT	CASSPEQGMANTIYF
TRBV29-1	TRBD2	TRBJ2-1	15	.	TGCAGCGTTGAAGTAGGAAGCGGGGGGGCTGGGGAGCAGTTCTTC	CSVEVGSGGAGEQFF
TRBV27	TRBD1	TRBJ1-6	16	.	TGTGCCAGCAGTTCTCCAATCCGGGACAGGCATTCACCCCTCCACTTT	CASSSPIRDRHSPLHF
TRBV7-6	.	TRBJ2-7	16	.	TGTGCCAGCAGCTTAGGTGGTGATCCAGGTTCCTACGAGCAGTACTTC	CASSLGGDPGSYEQYF
TRBV5-1	.	TRBJ2-7	12	.	TGCGCCAGCAGCTTGCCGTCGGACGAGCAGTACTTC	CASSLPSDEQYF
TRBV6-5	.	TRBJ1-2	14	few	TGTGCCAGCAGTATTGGGGCCGCTTCCTATGGCTACACCTTC	CASSIGAASYGYTF
TRBV30	.	TRBJ2-2	12	once	TGTGCCTGGAGTCGTAGCACCGGGGAGCTGTTTTTT	CAWSRSTGELFF
TRBV12-5	.	TRBJ2-2	14	.	TGTGCTAGTGGATTGGGCGGTTCCACCGGGGAGCTGTTTTTT	CASGLGGSTGELFF
TRBV7-2	TRBD2	TRBJ2-7	14	.	TGTGCCAGCAGCTTACGTGGGGGGGTAGACGAGCAGTACTTC	CASSLRGGVDEQYF
TRBV9	TRBD1	TRBJ1-2	15	.	TGTGCCAGCAGCGGGGGACAGGGGGCCAACTATGGCTACACCTTC	CASSGGQGANYGYTF
TRBV19	TRBD1	TRBJ2-3	18	few	TGTGCCAGTAGTATAGAGCACGGGACAGGGGGGGTCACAGATACGCAGTATTTT	CASSIEHGTGGVTDTQYF
TRBV12-1	.	TRBJ2-3	19	.	TGTGCCAGCAGCTCGCCGACTAGCGGGGGGCCCGAGACGTCGGATACGCAGTATTTT	CASSSPTSGGPETSDTQYF
TRBV7-9	.	TRBJ2-5	13	.	TGTGCCAGCAGCGCGGGACTGACTCGGACCCAGTACTTC	CASSAGLTRTQYF
TRBV4-2	TRBD1	TRBJ1-1	14	.	TGTGCCAGCAGCCAACAAGGGGGCAACACTGAAGCTTTCTTT	CASSQQGGNTEAFF